This T cell receptor beta chain came from a study of response to subunit inactivated influenza vaccine. Findings of the study overall: Authors suggested that a seasonal influenza vaccination recruits few new T cells each time.

Via MiXCR, TCRdb re-called the RT-PCR reads, giving one row per CDR3 protein. The table records approximately 500,000 distinct CDR3 sequences, 14% of them present only once. V was trimmed by 6 bases and J by 6 bases, leaving 12 bases between them. CDR1 is SNHLY, CDR2 FYNNEI, per germline. The CDR3 runs to 13 residues. A word on this clonotype: Its antigen is as yet unknown.

Sequencing used PBMCs from blood, obtained 11 to 12 days after vaccination. The receptor's source is a man between 45 and 60 years old who received an inactivated influenza vaccine. The V and J genes are TRBV2 and TRBJ1-5; D gene uncertain. CDR3 nucleotide sequence: TGTGCCAGCAGGGGTTGTAAGGGTCAGCCCCAGCATTTT. Residues: CASRGCKGQPQHF.